Presented here are 8 T cell receptor beta chains from one specimen sequenced in a study of blood T cell repertoires in COVID-19 (TCRdb year 2020). The library was generated by the immunoSEQ multiplex PCR assay. Here the immuneACCESS table is served through TCRdb, limited to in-frame sequences with V and J called. Missing clones are a known gap in these copies; in checked studies unresolved V genes cover under half, and the rest lacks a known reason. This sample comprises roughly 200,000 clones, around nine tenths of them detected only once. Of the sample, approximately 3% is held by the ten largest clones. The sequenced sample consisted of peripheral blood. The receptors derive from a man aged 55-75 years with acute or convalescent COVID-19.

The V and J genes are TRBV10-3 and TRBJ1-4, with TRBD1 matching over 11 bases. With V trimmed by 4 bases and J by 7 bases, 2 bases remained unmatched. This CDR3 region has 14 residues. Germline V gene sequence: CDR1 ENHRY, CDR2 SYGVKD. In nucleotides, the CDR3 is TGTGCCATCAGTGGGGACAGGGGGGGTGAAAAACTGTTTTTT. Protein product: CAISGDRGGEKLFF.

This chain joins TRBV14 and TRBJ1-3; tentative D call: TRBD1 (5 bases). Per germline, CDR1 SGHDN and CDR2 FVKESK. Trimming removed 1 base from V and 2 bases from J, with 12 bases in between. The CDR3 contains 16 residues. The chain's CDR3 is CASSQARGKAGNTIYF. CDR3 coding DNA: TGTGCCAGCAGCCAAGCTCGGGGGAAGGCTGGAAACACCATATATTTT.

The CDR3 DNA reads TGTGCCACCAGTGATTACACTAGCGGTTACAATGAGCAGTTCTTC. Protein sequence: CATSDYTSGYNEQFF. The chain links TRBV24-1 to TRBJ2-1, with 8 bases aligning to TRBD2. This CDR3 comprises 15 residues. V lost 2 bases to trimming and J lost 4 bases; unmatched junction nucleotides: 3. CDR1 and CDR2 (germline): KGHDR, SFDVKD.

The chain links TRBV2 to TRBJ2-3; 10 bases agree with TRBD2. This CDR3 region has 16 residues. The V gene's germline CDR1 is SNHLY and CDR2 FYNNEI. V lost 1 base, J lost 2 bases, and 3 bases stayed unmatched. CDR3 loop: CASSEGLAGATDTQYF. As DNA, the CDR3 is TGTGCCAGCAGTGAAGGTCTAGCGGGAGCCACAGATACGCAGTATTTT.

This clone was seen only once. The chain recombines TRBV6-2 or TRBV6-3 with TRBJ2-1; 8 bases are shared with TRBD1. Germline V gene data show CDR1 as MNHEY and CDR2 as SVGEGT. This CDR3 comprises 15 residues. V lost 2 bases to trimming and J lost 9 bases; unmatched junction nucleotides: 9. The CDR3 loop is CASSYLQGARSEQFF. The CDR3 DNA follows: TGTGCCAGCAGTTACCTTCAGGGGGCGCGCAGTGAGCAGTTCTTC.

This clone came up a few times. The rearrangement uses TRBV6-5 and TRBJ2-3; a weak D match, TRBD2 (6 bases). Germline-derived CDR1 and CDR2 are MNHEY and SVGAGI. The CDR3 runs to 16 residues. The V and J ends lost 4 bases and 4 bases respectively, with 18 bases between them. The CDR3 loop is CASSSMGGSLADTQYF. The CDR3 coding sequence is TGTGCCAGCAGTTCCATGGGGGGTTCCCTGGCAGATACGCAGTATTTT.

This chain connects TRBV7-2 to TRBJ2-5, with 13 bases that match TRBD2. The CDR3 sequence is 15 residues long. V dropped 5 bases and J dropped 10; count of bases not matched to a gene: 10. Germline values: CDR1 SGHTA, CDR2 FQGNSA. Here the CDR3 reads CASSPTSGGAGDQYF. The DNA of the CDR3 is TGTGCCAGCAGCCCAACTAGCGGGGGGGCGGGAGACCAGTACTTC.

V usage is TRBV18 and J usage is TRBJ2-5, with D possibly being TRBD1 (6 bases). The CDR3 runs 15 residues. In germline, CDR1 is KGHSH, CDR2 LQKENI. V lost 3 bases to trimming and J lost 1 base, with 12 bases between them. CDR3 sequence reads: CASSPVDSTQETQYF. The CDR3, as DNA: TGTGCCAGCTCACCTGTGGACAGCACCCAAGAGACCCAGTACTTC.